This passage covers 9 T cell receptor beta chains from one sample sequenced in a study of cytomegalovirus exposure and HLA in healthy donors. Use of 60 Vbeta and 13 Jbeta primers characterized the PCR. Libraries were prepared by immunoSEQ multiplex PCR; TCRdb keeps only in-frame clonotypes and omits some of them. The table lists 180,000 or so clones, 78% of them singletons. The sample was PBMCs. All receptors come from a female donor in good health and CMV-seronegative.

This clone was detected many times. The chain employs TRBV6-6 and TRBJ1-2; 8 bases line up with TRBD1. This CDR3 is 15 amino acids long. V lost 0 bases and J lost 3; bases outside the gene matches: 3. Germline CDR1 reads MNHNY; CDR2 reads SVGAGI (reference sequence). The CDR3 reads CASSYSRQGYYGYTF. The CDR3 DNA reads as TGTGCCAGCAGTTACTCCCGACAGGGGTACTATGGCTACACCTTC.

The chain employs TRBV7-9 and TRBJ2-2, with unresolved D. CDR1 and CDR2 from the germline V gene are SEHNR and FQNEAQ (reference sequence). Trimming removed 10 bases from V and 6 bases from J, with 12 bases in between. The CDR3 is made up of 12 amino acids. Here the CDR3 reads CATKHPPGELFF. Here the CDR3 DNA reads TGTGCCACGAAGCACCCTCCCGGGGAGCTGTTTTTT.

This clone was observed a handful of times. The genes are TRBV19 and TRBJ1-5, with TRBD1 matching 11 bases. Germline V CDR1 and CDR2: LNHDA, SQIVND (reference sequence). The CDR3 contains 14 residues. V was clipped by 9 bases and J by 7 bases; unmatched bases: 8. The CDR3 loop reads CASQDRGPLQPQHF. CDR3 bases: TGTGCCAGCCAGGACAGGGGGCCCCTACAGCCCCAGCATTTT.

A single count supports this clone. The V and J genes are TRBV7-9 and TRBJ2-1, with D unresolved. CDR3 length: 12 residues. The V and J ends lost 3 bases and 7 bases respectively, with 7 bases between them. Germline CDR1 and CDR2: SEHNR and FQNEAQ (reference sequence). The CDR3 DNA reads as TGTGCCAGCAGCTTCGGAGTGAATGAGCAGTTCTTC. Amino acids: CASSFGVNEQFF.

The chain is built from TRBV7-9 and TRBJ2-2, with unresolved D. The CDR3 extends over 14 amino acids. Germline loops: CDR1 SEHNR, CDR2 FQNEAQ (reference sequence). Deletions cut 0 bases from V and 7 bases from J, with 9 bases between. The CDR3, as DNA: TGTGCCAGCAGCTTAGCTGGGCGAATCGGGGAGCTGTTTTTT. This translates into CASSLAGRIGELFF.

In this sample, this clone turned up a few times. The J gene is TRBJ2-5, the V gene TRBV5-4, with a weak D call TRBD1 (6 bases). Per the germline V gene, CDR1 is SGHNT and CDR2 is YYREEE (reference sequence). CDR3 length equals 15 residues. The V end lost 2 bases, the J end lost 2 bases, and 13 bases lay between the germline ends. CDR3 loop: CASSFYRARQETQYF. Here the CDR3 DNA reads TGTGCCAGCAGCTTCTACAGGGCTAGGCAAGAGACCCAGTACTTC.

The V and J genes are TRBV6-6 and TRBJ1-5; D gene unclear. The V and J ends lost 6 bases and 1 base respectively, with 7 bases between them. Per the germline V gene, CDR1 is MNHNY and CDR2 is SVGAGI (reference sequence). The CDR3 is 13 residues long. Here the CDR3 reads CASSVGSNQPQHF. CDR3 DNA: TGTGCCAGCAGCGTCGGGAGCAATCAGCCCCAGCATTTT.

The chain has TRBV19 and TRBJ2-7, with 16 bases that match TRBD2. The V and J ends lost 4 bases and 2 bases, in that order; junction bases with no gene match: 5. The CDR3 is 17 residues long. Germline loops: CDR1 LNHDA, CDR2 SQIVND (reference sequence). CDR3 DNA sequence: TGTGCCAGTAGTAACCCGGGACTAGCGGGAGGGCCCTACGAGCAGTACTTC. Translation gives CASSNPGLAGGPYEQYF.

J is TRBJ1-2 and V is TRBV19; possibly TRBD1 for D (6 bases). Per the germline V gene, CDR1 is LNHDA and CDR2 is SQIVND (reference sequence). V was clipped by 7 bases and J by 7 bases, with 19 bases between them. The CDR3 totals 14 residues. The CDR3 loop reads CASIPRGAIGGYTF. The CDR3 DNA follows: TGTGCCAGTATCCCCCGGGGGGCCATTGGTGGCTACACCTTC.